Presented here are 25 T cell receptor beta chains from one specimen sequenced in a study of T cells in Graves' hyperthyroidism and ophthalmopathy. The investigators amplified TCR beta CDR3 regions from RNA transcripts. First-round RT-PCR targeting the TCR CDR3 was performed with the HTBI primer set. TCRdb independently ran MiXCR on the multiplex PCR reads; one entry per CDR3 protein. The sample gives approximately 400,000 distinct CDR3 sequences, around an eighth of which show up once; approximately 27% is in the top ten. Input material: blood. Receptors were obtained from a man aged 45-65 years with Graves' ophthalmopathy.

This clonotype was counted at least ten times. The chain recombines TRBV5-1 with TRBJ1-3, with TRBD1 as a possible D gene (5 bases). Germline-derived CDR1 and CDR2 are SGHRS and YFSETQ. This CDR3 comprises 15 residues. The V and J ends lost 4 bases and 1 base respectively, with 12 bases between them. CDR3 DNA sequence: TGCGCCAGCAGCCGTGCAGGGTCGTCTGGAAACACCATATATTTT. This codes for CASSRAGSSGNTIYF.

In its sample, this clonotype was seen many times. This rearrangement joins TRBV5-1 to TRBJ1-2, with a tentative D call TRBD1 (5 bases). The CDR3 totals 15 residues. Trimming left V 3 bases short and J 0 bases short, with 12 bases between. Per the germline V gene, CDR1 is SGHRS and CDR2 is YFSETQ. The CDR3 sequence: CASSYGHETNYGYTF. For the CDR3, the DNA is TGCGCCAGCAGCTATGGACACGAAACTAACTATGGCTACACCTTC.

This clonotype was counted many times. The chain is built from TRBV10-2 and TRBJ2-5, with TRBD1 identical over 10 bases. The trim removed 7 bases at V and 4 bases at J, leaving 6 bases unmatched. This CDR3 has 14 residues. In germline, CDR1 is WSHSY, CDR2 SAAADI. The CDR3 bases are TGCGCCAGCAACCGGGACAGGGGAGGAGAGACCCAGTACTTC. It yields the protein CASNRDRGGETQYF.

Note on this clonotype: The CDR3 ends on some other residue instead of the conserved phenylalanine or tryptophan, so this is likely a read error. The chain has TRBV4-2 and TRBJ2-5; 11 bases are a match to TRBD2. There are 17 residues in the CDR3. V dropped 4 bases and J dropped 5; count of bases not matched to a gene: 12. Germline V gene lookup returns CDR1 LGHNA and CDR2 YNFKEQ. Written as DNA, the CDR3 is TGTGCCAGCAGCCGGGGGGACTTAGCGGGAGGGGGTGAGACCCAGTACCTC. It codes for CASSRGDLAGGGETQYL.

This clonotype occurred many times. The chain links TRBV28 to TRBJ2-5, with 11 nucleotides matching TRBD2. CDR3 length: 18 amino acids. Trimming at V came to 6 bases and at J to 5 bases, leaving 17 bases not matched to a gene. Germline CDR1 MDHEN, CDR2 SYDVKM. CDR3: CASSPSRSSGRVLETQYF. CDR3 in DNA: TGTGCCAGCAGCCCATCTCGGAGTAGCGGGAGGGTATTGGAGACCCAGTACTTC.

The V call is TRBV7-9, the J call TRBJ2-5; TRBD2 agrees at 9 bases. V lost 5 bases and J lost 4; bases outside the gene matches: 8. Germline values: CDR1 SEHNR, CDR2 FQNEAQ (reference sequence). CDR3 length: 15 amino acids. DNA of the CDR3: TGTGCCAGCAGCCGGACTAGCGAGGGAGGAGAGACCCAGTACTTC. As protein: CASSRTSEGGETQYF. Full variable domain (missing parts from reference TRBV7-9 and TRBJ2-5): DTGVSQNPRHKITKRGQNVTFRCDPISEHNRLYWYRQTLGQGPEFLTYFQNEAQLEKSRLLSDRFSAERPKGSFSTLEIQRTEQGDSAMYLCASSRTSEGGETQYFGPGTRLLVL.

Ten or more counts support this clonotype. The chain has TRBV11-3 and TRBJ2-3; 8 positions agree with TRBD2. The V gene's germline CDR1 is SGHNT and CDR2 YENEEA. V lost 0 bases, J lost 1 base, and 3 bases stayed unmatched. The CDR3 length is 16 residues. CDR3 loop: CASSLDLREGTDTQYF. The CDR3 nucleotides read TGTGCCAGCAGCTTAGATTTGCGGGAGGGCACAGATACGCAGTATTTT.

At least ten counts were recorded for this clonotype. V gene TRBV5-1 combines with J gene TRBJ2-7, with 8 nucleotides matching TRBD2. This CDR3 is built from 16 residues. CDR1 SGHRS and CDR2 YFSETQ come from the germline V gene. The ends lost 0 bases at V and 6 bases at J; junction bases unmatched: 11. CDR3 loop: CASSLVGGGRSLEQYF. The CDR3, as DNA: TGCGCCAGCAGCTTGGTAGGTGGCGGGAGGTCCCTCGAGCAGTACTTC. The full variable domain, with the rest looked up from reference TRBV5-1 and TRBJ2-7, is KAGVTQTPRYLIKTRGQQVTLSCSPISGHRSVSWYQQTPGQGLQFLFEYFSETQRNKGNFPGRFSGRQFSNSRSEMNVSTLELGDSALYLCASSLVGGGRSLEQYFGPGTRLTVT.

The chain employs TRBV28 and TRBJ1-2, with 9 positions matching TRBD1. The CDR3 has 14 residues. Germline V lookup: CDR1 MDHEN, CDR2 SYDVKM. J was trimmed by 3 bases and V by 9 bases; bases with no gene match: 8. CDR3 in amino acids: CASIPGQGYYGYTF. CDR3 sequence (DNA): TGTGCCAGTATACCGGGACAGGGATACTATGGCTACACCTTC.

On this clonotype itself: One end of the junction varies from germline; a read error may be responsible. The genes are TRBV2 and TRBJ1-4; D gene uncertain. This CDR3 spans 13 amino acids. From germline, CDR1 is SNHLY and CDR2 FYNNEI. In DNA form, the CDR3 reads TGTGCCAACAGTGCTTTCCATAATGAAAAACTGTTTTTT. It encodes CANSAFHNEKLFF.

The V and J genes are TRBV7-9 and TRBJ2-7; 11 nucleotides line up with TRBD2. The germline V gene encodes CDR1 SEHNR and CDR2 FQNEAQ (reference sequence). The CDR3 runs to 15 residues. Trimming took 5 bases from V and 6 from J; bases not matched to a gene: 9. In DNA, the CDR3 is TGTGCCAGCAGCCCAACTAGCGGGAGTCTCGGCGAGCAGTACTTC. It codes for CASSPTSGSLGEQYF.

A note on this clonotype: This may be a read error, as it is one base from a much larger clone. The chain joins TRBV11-2 to TRBJ2-6; 10 nucleotides match TRBD1. Germline V gene data show CDR1 as SGHAT and CDR2 as FQNNGV. The CDR3 sequence is 18 residues long. The chain's CDR3 is CASSGRDRGTPGANILTF. In nucleotides, the CDR3 is TGTGCCAGCAGCGGCCGGGACAGGGGTACTCCTGGGGCCAACATCCTGACTTTC.

The sample holds a few counts of this clonotype. The V and J genes are TRBV19 and TRBJ1-2; D gene uncertain. Trimming took off 3 bases at V and 8 bases at J, with 10 bases between the two ends. Germline assignment: CDR1 LNHDA and CDR2 SQIVND (reference sequence). The CDR3 has 12 residues. CDR3 sequence reads: CASSIGGPGYTF. The DNA for the CDR3 is TGTGCCAGTAGTATCGGAGGGCCCGGCTACACCTTC.

CDR3 nucleotides: TGCAGCGCCGAGGGGGACAGTTACAATGAGCAGTTCTTC. It yields the protein CSAEGDSYNEQFF. V is TRBV29-1 and J is TRBJ2-1, with TRBD1 identical over 7 bases. CDR3 size: 13 residues. Germline values: CDR1 SQVTM, CDR2 ANQGSEA. With V trimmed by 7 bases and J by 4 bases, 7 bases remained unmatched.

This clonotype was seen repeatedly, ten times or more. V and J are TRBV20-1 and TRBJ2-5, with 12 nucleotides matching TRBD2. J was trimmed by 2 bases and V by 1 base; bases with no gene match: 5. CDR1 and CDR2 (germline): DFQATT, SNEGSKA (reference sequence). The CDR3 loop spans 16 amino acids. This chain's CDR3 is CSARVLAGGNQETQYF. The CDR3 nucleotides read TGCAGTGCTAGAGTTCTAGCGGGAGGGAATCAAGAGACCCAGTACTTC.

Note on this clonotype: Here the CDR3 omits its conserved ending phenylalanine or tryptophan, so a read error is the likely source. CDR3 sequence reads: CASSGTTGKGAEAFS. In DNA, the CDR3 is TGTGCCAGCAGCGGGACCACTGGGAAGGGCGCTGAAGCTTTCTCT. The V and J genes are TRBV7-8 and TRBJ1-1; D perhaps matches TRBD1 (5 bases). V was trimmed by 5 bases and J by 6 bases, leaving 19 bases between them. This CDR3 is 15 amino acids long. Germline V gene lookup returns CDR1 SGHVS and CDR2 FQNEAQ.

This clonotype was counted at least ten times. The chain links TRBV29-1 to TRBJ2-7; 10 bases are shared with TRBD2. V was clipped by 6 bases and J by 3 bases; unmatched bases: 8. Germline assignment: CDR1 SQVTM and CDR2 ANQGSEA. The CDR3 is 14 residues long. The CDR3 spells CSVGLAEKGYEQYF. The DNA of the CDR3 is TGCAGCGTCGGACTAGCGGAAAAGGGCTACGAGCAGTACTTC.

The J gene is TRBJ2-2, the V gene TRBV4-1; no definite D call. Trimming removed 0 bases from V and 7 bases from J, with 3 bases in between. Germline V gene sequence: CDR1 MGHRA, CDR2 YSYEKL. There are 12 residues in the CDR3. CDR3 in amino acids: CASSQELGELFF. The DNA for the CDR3 is TGCGCCAGCAGCCAAGAACTCGGGGAGCTGTTTTTT.

This clonotype showed up just a few times. The V gene is TRBV3-1, the J gene TRBJ1-5; no firm D call. V gave up 5 bases and J gave up 4 bases, with 6 bases separating them. The CDR3 has 12 residues. Germline V gives CDR1 LGHDT, CDR2 YNNKEL (reference sequence). CDR3 nucleotides: TGTGCCAGCAGCACTCTAAATCAGCCCCAGCATTTT. Encoded protein: CASSTLNQPQHF.

The chain is built from TRBV19 and TRBJ2-3, with no clear D. CDR3 length equals 12 residues. Germline lookup yields CDR1 LNHDA and CDR2 SQIVND (reference sequence). Trimming pared 5 bases from V and 4 bases from J, leaving 7 bases between. This CDR3 reads CASSPVADTQYF. CDR3 coding DNA: TGTGCCAGTAGTCCTGTGGCAGATACGCAGTATTTT.

The V and J genes are TRBV18 and TRBJ1-5; D not certain. V was cut by 4 bases and J by 9 bases, with 7 bases left in between. CDR3 length equals 11 residues. Germline CDR1 KGHSH, CDR2 LQKENI. Written as DNA, the CDR3 is TGTGCCAGCTCACTTGAAGGGCCCCAGCATTTT. Amino acid sequence: CASSLEGPQHF. Drawing the rest from reference TRBV18 and TRBJ1-5, the complete variable domain is NAGVMQNPRHLVRRRGQEARLRCSPMKGHSHVYWYRQLPEEGLKFMVYLQKENIIDESGMPKERFSAEFPKEGPSILRIQQVVRGDSAAYFCASSLEGPQHFGDGTRLSIL.

This chain connects TRBV14 to TRBJ2-5; 9 bases match TRBD1. TRBJ2-1 explains the end of the DNA better; the J call may be wrong. CDR3 length: 15 residues. In germline, CDR1 is SGHDN, CDR2 FVKESK. The CDR3 DNA reads TGTGCCAGCAGCCGGTGGGGACAGGGACAAGAGACCCAGTTCTTC. This sequence encodes CASSRWGQGQETQFF.

This clonotype was seen repeatedly, ten times or more. This chain connects TRBV5-1 to TRBJ1-1; no definite D call. V shed 0 bases and J shed 7 bases, with 10 bases lying between them. Germline V gene data show CDR1 as SGHRS and CDR2 as YFSETQ. The CDR3 extends over 13 amino acids. The CDR3 nucleotides are TGCGCCAGCAGCTTGGTCCCGAGAAGTGAAGCTTTCTTT. Residues: CASSLVPRSEAFF.

This clonotype was counted ten times or more. The chain employs TRBV3-1 and TRBJ2-1, with D possibly matching TRBD1 (6 bases). CDR1 LGHDT and CDR2 YNNKEL come from the germline V gene (reference sequence). V was clipped by 4 bases and J by 0 bases, with 13 bases between them. The CDR3 is 16 amino acids. This CDR3 is CASSPFQGPSYNEQFF. CDR3 sequence (DNA): TGTGCCAGCAGCCCCTTTCAGGGGCCCTCCTACAATGAGCAGTTCTTC.

This clonotype appeared a single time. V is TRBV11-2 and J is TRBJ1-1; the D gene is possibly TRBD1 (6 bases). The CDR3 consists of 16 residues. Looked up from germline, CDR1 is SGHAT and CDR2 is FQNNGV. Trimming pared 0 bases from V and 4 bases from J, leaving 15 bases between. The CDR3 DNA is TGTGCCAGCAGCTTAGATCGGGGGGGGGCTGGCACTGAAGCTTTCTTT. Translating it yields CASSLDRGGAGTEAFF.